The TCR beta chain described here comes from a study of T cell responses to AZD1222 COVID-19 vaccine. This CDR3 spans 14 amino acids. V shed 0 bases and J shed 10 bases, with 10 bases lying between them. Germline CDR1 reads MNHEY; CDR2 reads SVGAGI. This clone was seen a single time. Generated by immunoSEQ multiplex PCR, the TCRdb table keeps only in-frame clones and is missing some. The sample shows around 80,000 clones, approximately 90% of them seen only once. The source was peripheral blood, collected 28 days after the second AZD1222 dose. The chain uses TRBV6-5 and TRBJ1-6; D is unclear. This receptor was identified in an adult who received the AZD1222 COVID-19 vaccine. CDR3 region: CASSYSSESSPLHF. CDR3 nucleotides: TGTGCCAGCAGTTACTCTTCGGAAAGCTCACCCCTCCACTTT.